The 14 T cell receptor beta chains given below trace back to one sample, sequenced in a study of blood T cells in healthy people across ages. With a J-beta primer mix and a sample-barcoded 5' primer, a second PCR ran about 7 to 11 cycles. TCRdb used MiXCR to reprocess the 5' RACE reads, holding one entry per CDR3 protein. The table includes nearly 1 million distinct CDR3 sequences, roughly 51% detected once. The sample was blood. The receptors derive from a woman aged 55-69 years in good health.

In its sample, this clonotype was seen a few times. This chain joins TRBV2 and TRBJ2-2; 9 bases map to TRBD2. Trimming removed 5 bases from V and 3 bases from J; junction bases left unmatched: 4. The CDR3 length is 15 residues. The germline gives CDR1 SNHLY, CDR2 FYNNEI. The CDR3 region is CASSIAGVYTGELFF. Here the CDR3 DNA reads TGTGCCAGCAGTATAGCGGGAGTTTACACCGGGGAGCTGTTTTTT.

The rearrangement links TRBV6-6 to TRBJ2-3, with D possibly matching TRBD2 (5 bases). The CDR3 covers 14 residues. V lost 6 bases and J 9 bases, leaving 19 bases between the germline ends. Germline CDR1 is MNHNY and CDR2 is SVGAGI (reference sequence). For the CDR3, the DNA is TGTGCCAGCAGCCCGGACGGGAACTCGCGGACGCAGTATTTT. This sequence encodes CASSPDGNSRTQYF.

A few counts support this clonotype. The rearrangement joins TRBV4-3 to TRBJ1-4, with a possible D match to TRBD1 (5 bases). Germline CDR1 and CDR2: LGHNA and YSLEER. This CDR3 spans 15 amino acids. The V gene lost 0 bases and the J gene lost 7 bases, with 12 bases spanning the gap. The chain's CDR3 is CASSQDGRRGEKLFF. For the CDR3, the DNA is TGCGCCAGCAGCCAAGACGGTAGAAGGGGTGAAAAACTGTTTTTT.

The chain's CDR3 is CASSARGLRETQYF. Written as DNA, the CDR3 is TGCGCCAGCAGCGCCCGGGGGCTAAGAGAGACCCAGTACTTC. The rearrangement uses TRBV5-1 and TRBJ2-5; D might be TRBD1 or TRBD2, each matching 6 bases. CDR1 and CDR2 (germline): SGHRS, YFSETQ. Trimming pared 4 bases from V and 4 bases from J, leaving 14 bases between. CDR3 length: 14 amino acids.

This clonotype has more than one count but fewer than ten. The CDR3 region has the DNA TGTGCCACCAGCACGGGAGGGGACTCAGTAGAGCAGTACTTC. Its translation is CATSTGGDSVEQYF. The chain employs TRBV15 and TRBJ2-7, with 8 bases that match TRBD2. The CDR3 loop spans 14 amino acids. J was trimmed by 7 bases and V by 4 bases; bases with no gene match: 9. Germline V gene sequence: CDR1 LNHNV, CDR2 YYDKDF (reference sequence).

This clonotype has only one observation. This chain joins TRBV28 and TRBJ1-2; maybe TRBD1 (5 bases). CDR1 and CDR2 (germline): MDHEN, SYDVKM. The length of the CDR3 is 12 residues. V was cut by 10 bases and J by 5 bases, with 14 bases left in between. The CDR3 sequence: CAISIDRYGYTF. The CDR3 region has the DNA TGTGCCATCTCAATCGACAGATATGGCTACACCTTC.

This sequence joins TRBV29-1 and TRBJ2-1, with 10 positions matching TRBD2. CDR3 length: 13 residues. The germline CDR1 and CDR2 sequences are SQVTM and ANQGSEA. The junction had 9 bases not matched to a gene; V was cut back by 6 bases and J by 10 bases. CDR3: CSVRTSGTYEQFF. CDR3 bases: TGCAGCGTCCGGACTAGCGGAACCTACGAGCAGTTCTTC.

This chain connects TRBV9 to TRBJ1-1; the D is unclear. The CDR3 contains 14 residues. The germline V and J ends were trimmed by 0 bases and 0 bases, with 6 bases remaining between them. Germline CDR1 SGDLS, CDR2 YYNGEE. The CDR3 DNA reads TGTGCCAGCAGCGTAGATGGGATGAACACTGAAGCTTTCTTT. Amino acids: CASSVDGMNTEAFF.

The chain has TRBV28 and TRBJ2-7, with 8 bases aligning to TRBD1. The J call may be incorrect, as the DNA end agrees better with TRBJ2-1. Germline values: CDR1 MDHEN, CDR2 SYDVKM. This CDR3 has 17 amino acids. This CDR3 is CASSSQQTGVAYNEQFF. The CDR3 DNA sequence: TGTGCCAGCAGTTCTCAGCAGACAGGGGTAGCCTACAATGAGCAGTTCTTC.

This chain uses TRBV2 with TRBJ2-7; unclear D gene. CDR1 and CDR2 (germline): SNHLY, FYNNEI. V gave up 8 bases and J gave up 6 bases, with 17 bases separating them. The CDR3 spans 13 residues. The CDR3 sequence is CASAGYLRSEQYF. For the CDR3, the DNA is TGTGCCAGCGCCGGTTACCTTCGTTCCGAGCAGTACTTC.

The chain links TRBV7-9 to TRBJ2-7; D gene uncertain. Germline V gives CDR1 SEHNR, CDR2 FQNEAQ (reference sequence). V lost 3 bases and J lost 6, with 9 bases in between. The CDR3 has 12 amino acids. CDR3 protein: CASSFGPSEQYF. The CDR3 bases are TGTGCCAGCAGCTTCGGACCTTCCGAGCAGTACTTC.

The rearrangement links TRBV3-1 to TRBJ1-2, with D possibly being TRBD1 (6 bases). CDR1 and CDR2 (germline): LGHDT, YNNKEL (reference sequence). CDR3 length equals 13 residues. The germline V and J ends were trimmed by 1 base and 7 bases, with 10 bases remaining between them. CDR3 nucleotides: TGTGCCAGCAGCCAAGCGACAGGTCGTGGCTACACCTTC. Residues: CASSQATGRGYTF.

The chain carries TRBV20-1 and TRBJ2-5, with D perhaps TRBD2 (6 bases). Matching the DNA end better, TRBJ2-7 makes the J call doubtful. Germline V lookup: CDR1 DFQATT, CDR2 SNEGSKA (reference sequence). The CDR3 has 12 residues. CDR3 region: CSAPRDFYEQYF. DNA for the CDR3: TGCAGTGCCCCCCGGGACTTTTACGAGCAGTACTTC.

Details on this clonotype: One base away lies a much larger clone, so this may be a sequencing read error. V is TRBV6-1 and J is TRBJ2-7; no reliable D call. Germline-derived CDR1 and CDR2 are MNHNS and SASEGT. The CDR3 loop spans 15 amino acids. Between the trimmed V and J ends, which lost 1 base and 7 bases, there was a span of 17 bases. CDR3 amino acids: CASSEVGYHYNEQYF. CDR3 bases: TGTGCCAGCAGTGAAGTGGGCTACCACTACAATGAGCAGTACTTC.